The 3 T cell receptor beta chains below all came from one sample that was sequenced in a study of lung T cells in sarcoidosis with Löfgren's syndrome. TCRdb re-called the reads through MiXCR, storing one row per CDR3 protein. There are 850 to 1,200 distinct CDR3 sequences in the sample; around 29% occur only once, and around 7.8% lies in the top ten. Sequenced: CD4+ T cells from PBMCs. Receptor source: a human donor with sarcoidosis (Löfgren's syndrome or another form), or a control subject (not recorded which).

This clonotype was seen ten or more times. The V and J genes are TRBV2 and TRBJ2-1; TRBD1 agrees at 10 bases. CDR1 is SNHLY, CDR2 FYNNEI, per germline. With 7 bases clipped from V and 8 bases from J, the junction kept 11 bases outside the gene matches. The CDR3 contains 15 residues. Here the CDR3 DNA reads TGTGCCAGCACCTGCTCCGGGACAGGGGTGGATGAGCAGTTCTTC. This sequence encodes CASTCSGTGVDEQFF.

This clonotype is judged large. The chain links TRBV20-1 to TRBJ1-1; D not certain. Germline V gene sequence: CDR1 DFQATT, CDR2 SNEGSKA (reference sequence). V was trimmed by 8 bases and J by 3 bases, leaving 13 bases between them. The CDR3 is 12 residues long. Here the CDR3 reads CSPIGGDTEAFF. DNA of the CDR3: TGCAGTCCCATAGGCGGGGACACTGAAGCTTTCTTT.

This clonotype is medium-sized within its sample. This chain links TRBV7-9 with TRBJ2-1; D is perhaps TRBD2 (6 bases). V was shortened by 2 bases and J by 5 bases, with 13 bases between the two germline ends. The CDR3 is made up of 15 amino acids. The germline CDR1 and CDR2 sequences are SEHNR and FQNEAQ (reference sequence). CDR3 region: CASSLSRTKNNEQFF. The CDR3 bases are TGTGCCAGCAGCTTATCTCGGACTAAAAACAATGAGCAGTTCTTC.